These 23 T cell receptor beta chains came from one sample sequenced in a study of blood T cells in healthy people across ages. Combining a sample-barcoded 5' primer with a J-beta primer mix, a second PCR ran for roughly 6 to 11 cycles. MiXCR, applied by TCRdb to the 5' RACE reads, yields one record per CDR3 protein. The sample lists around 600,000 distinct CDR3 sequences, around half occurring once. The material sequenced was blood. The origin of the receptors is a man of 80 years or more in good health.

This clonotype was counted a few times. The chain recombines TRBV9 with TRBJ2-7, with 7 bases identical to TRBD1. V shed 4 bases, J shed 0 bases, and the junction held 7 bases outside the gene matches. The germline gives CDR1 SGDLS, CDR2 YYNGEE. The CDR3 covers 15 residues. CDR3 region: CASSPWTGDSYEQYF. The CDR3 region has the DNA TGTGCCAGCAGCCCCTGGACAGGAGACTCCTACGAGCAGTACTTC.

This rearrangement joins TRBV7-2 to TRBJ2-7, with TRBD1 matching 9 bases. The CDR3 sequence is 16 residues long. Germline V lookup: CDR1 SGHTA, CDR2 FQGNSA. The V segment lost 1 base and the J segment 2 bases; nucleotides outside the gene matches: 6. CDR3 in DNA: TGTGCCAGCAGCTTAGAGCACGGGACAGGGACCTACGAGCAGTACTTC. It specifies CASSLEHGTGTYEQYF.

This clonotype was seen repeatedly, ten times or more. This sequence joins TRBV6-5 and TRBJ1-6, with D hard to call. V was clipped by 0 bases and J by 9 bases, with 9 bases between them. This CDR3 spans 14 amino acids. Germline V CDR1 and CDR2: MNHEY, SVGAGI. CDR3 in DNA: TGTGCCAGCAGTTACTCGGCAGGAGCTTCACCCCTCCACTTT. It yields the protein CASSYSAGASPLHF.

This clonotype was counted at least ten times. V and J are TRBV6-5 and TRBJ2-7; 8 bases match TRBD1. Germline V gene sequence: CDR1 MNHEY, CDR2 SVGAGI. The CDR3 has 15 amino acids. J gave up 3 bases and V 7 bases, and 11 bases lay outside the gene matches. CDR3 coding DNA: TGTGCCAGCACGCCAACCGGGACAGGACACTACGAGCAGTACTTC. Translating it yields CASTPTGTGHYEQYF.

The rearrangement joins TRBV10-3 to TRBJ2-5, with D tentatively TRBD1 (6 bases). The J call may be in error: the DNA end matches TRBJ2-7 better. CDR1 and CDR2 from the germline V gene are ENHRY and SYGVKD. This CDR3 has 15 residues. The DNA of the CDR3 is TGTGCCATCAGGGACAGTAGGGGCGCAGGGGACGAGCAGTACTTC. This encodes CAIRDSRGAGDEQYF.

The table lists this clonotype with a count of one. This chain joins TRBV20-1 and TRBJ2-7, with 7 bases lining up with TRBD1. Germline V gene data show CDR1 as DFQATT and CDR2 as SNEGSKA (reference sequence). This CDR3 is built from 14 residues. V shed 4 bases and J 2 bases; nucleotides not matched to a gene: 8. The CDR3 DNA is TGCAGTGCTACGTCCAGGGGGAATACCTACGAGCAGTACTTC. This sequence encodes CSATSRGNTYEQYF.

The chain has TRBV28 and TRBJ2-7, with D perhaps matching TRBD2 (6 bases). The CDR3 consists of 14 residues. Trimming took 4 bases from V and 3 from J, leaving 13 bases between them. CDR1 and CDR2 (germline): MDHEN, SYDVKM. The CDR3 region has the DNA TGTGCCAGCAGTTCCTCCGGGAGAGTCTACGAGCAGTACTTC. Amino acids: CASSSSGRVYEQYF. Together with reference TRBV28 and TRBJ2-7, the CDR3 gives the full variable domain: DVKVTQSSRYLVKRTGEKVFLECVQDMDHENMFWYRQDPGLGLRLIYFSYDVKMKEKGDIPEGYSVSREKKERFSLILESASTNQTSMYLCASSSSGRVYEQYFGPGTRLTVT.

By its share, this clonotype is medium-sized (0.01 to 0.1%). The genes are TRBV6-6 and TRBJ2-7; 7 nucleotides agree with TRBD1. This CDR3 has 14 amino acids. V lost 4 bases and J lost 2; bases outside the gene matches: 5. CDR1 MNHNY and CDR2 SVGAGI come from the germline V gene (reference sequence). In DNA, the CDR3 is TGTGCCAGCAGTTCCTCGGGACAGACCTACGAGCAGTACTTC. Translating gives CASSSSGQTYEQYF.

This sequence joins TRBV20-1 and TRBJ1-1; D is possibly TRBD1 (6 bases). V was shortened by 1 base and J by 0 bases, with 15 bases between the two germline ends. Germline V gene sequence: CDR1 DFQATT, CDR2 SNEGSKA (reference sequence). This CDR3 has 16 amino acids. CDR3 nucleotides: TGCAGTGCTAGAGGTGAGGGGACACTGATGAACACTGAAGCTTTCTTT. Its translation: CSARGEGTLMNTEAFF.

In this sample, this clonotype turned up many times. CDR3 protein: CASSYRPPTYNEQFF. In DNA form, the CDR3 reads TGTGCCAGCAGTTACCGCCCCCCTACCTACAATGAGCAGTTCTTC. The chain joins TRBV6-5 to TRBJ2-1; D is unresolved. V lost 2 bases and J 2 bases, leaving 10 bases between the germline ends. Looked up from germline, CDR1 is MNHEY and CDR2 is SVGAGI. CDR3 length equals 15 residues.

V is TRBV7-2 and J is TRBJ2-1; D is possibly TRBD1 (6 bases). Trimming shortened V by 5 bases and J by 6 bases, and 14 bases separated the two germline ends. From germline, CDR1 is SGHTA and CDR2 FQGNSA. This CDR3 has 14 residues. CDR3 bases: TGTGCCAGCAGCCAAGACTGGGGGCCCAATGAGCAGTTCTTC. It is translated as CASSQDWGPNEQFF. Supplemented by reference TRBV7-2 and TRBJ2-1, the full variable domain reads GAGVSQSPSNKVTEKGKDVELRCDPISGHTALYWYRQSLGQGLEFLIYFQGNSAPDKSGLPSDRFSAERTGGSVSTLTIQRTQQEDSAVYLCASSQDWGPNEQFFGPGTRLTVL.

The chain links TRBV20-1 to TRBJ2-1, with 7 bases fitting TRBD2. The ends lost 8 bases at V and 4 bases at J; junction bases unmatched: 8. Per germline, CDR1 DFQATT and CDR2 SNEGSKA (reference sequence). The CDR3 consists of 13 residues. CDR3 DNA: TGCAGTCTCCTAGGGCGGGAGTACAATGAGCAGTTCTTC. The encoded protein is CSLLGREYNEQFF.

Here the CDR3 reads CSARDGSMNTEAFF. CDR3 bases: TGCAGTGCTAGAGATGGGAGCATGAACACTGAAGCTTTCTTT. The chain combines TRBV20-1 with TRBJ1-1; D not certain. Germline CDR1 DFQATT, CDR2 SNEGSKA (reference sequence). The CDR3 totals 14 residues. V was trimmed by 0 bases and J by 0 bases, leaving 8 bases between them.

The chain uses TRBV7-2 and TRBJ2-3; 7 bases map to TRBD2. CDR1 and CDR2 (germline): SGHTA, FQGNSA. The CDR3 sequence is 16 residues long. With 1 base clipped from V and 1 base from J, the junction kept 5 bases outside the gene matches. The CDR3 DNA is TGTGCCAGCAGCTTAGGCGTAGCGGGCCGCACAGATACGCAGTATTTT. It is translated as CASSLGVAGRTDTQYF.

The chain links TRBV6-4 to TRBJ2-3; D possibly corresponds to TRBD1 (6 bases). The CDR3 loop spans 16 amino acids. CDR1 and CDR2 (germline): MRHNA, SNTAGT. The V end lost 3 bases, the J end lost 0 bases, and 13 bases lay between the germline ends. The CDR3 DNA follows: TGTGCCAGCAGTGATACGTGGGGGCTAAGCACAGATACGCAGTATTTT. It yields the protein CASSDTWGLSTDTQYF.

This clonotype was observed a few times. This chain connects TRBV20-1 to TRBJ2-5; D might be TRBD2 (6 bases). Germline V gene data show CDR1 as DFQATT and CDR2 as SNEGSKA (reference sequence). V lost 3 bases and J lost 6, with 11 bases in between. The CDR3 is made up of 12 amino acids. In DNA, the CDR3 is TGCAGTGCTAGGCGGGGTTGGAAGACCCAGTACTTC. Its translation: CSARRGWKTQYF.

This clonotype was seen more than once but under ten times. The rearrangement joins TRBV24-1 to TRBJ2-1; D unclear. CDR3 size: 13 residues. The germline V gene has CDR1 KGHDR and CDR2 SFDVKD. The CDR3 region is CATGGSSYNEQFF. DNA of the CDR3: TGTGCGACCGGCGGCAGTTCCTACAATGAGCAGTTCTTC.

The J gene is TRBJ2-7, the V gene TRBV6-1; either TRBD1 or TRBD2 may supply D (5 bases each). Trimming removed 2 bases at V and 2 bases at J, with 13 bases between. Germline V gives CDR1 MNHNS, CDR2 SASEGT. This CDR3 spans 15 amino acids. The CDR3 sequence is CASSEIGAGPYEQYF. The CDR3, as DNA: TGTGCCAGCAGTGAAATCGGGGCAGGACCCTACGAGCAGTACTTC.

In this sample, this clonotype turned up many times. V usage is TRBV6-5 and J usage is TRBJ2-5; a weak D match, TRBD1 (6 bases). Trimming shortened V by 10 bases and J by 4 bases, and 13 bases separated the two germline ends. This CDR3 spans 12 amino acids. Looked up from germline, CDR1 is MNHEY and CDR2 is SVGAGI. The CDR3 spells CATTGHSETQYF. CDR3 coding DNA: TGTGCCACCACGGGACACTCAGAGACCCAGTACTTC.

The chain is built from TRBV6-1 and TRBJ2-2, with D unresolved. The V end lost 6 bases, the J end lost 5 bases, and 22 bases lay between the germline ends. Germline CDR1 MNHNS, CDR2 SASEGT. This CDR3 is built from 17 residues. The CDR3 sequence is CASSPRSSIFNTGELFF. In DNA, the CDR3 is TGTGCCAGCAGCCCACGGTCCTCGATTTTTAATACCGGGGAGCTGTTTTTT.

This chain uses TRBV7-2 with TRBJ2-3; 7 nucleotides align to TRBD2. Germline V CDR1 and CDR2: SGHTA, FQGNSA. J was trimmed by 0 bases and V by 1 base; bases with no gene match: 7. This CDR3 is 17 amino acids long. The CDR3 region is CASSLVGGTASTDTQYF. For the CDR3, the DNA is TGTGCCAGCAGCTTAGTGGGGGGGACGGCGAGCACAGATACGCAGTATTTT.

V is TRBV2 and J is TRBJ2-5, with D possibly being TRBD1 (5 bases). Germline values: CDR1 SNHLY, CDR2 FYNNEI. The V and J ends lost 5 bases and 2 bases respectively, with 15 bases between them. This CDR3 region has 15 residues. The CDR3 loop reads CASSSQGGPQETQYF. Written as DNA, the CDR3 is TGTGCCAGCAGTTCCCAGGGCGGTCCGCAAGAGACCCAGTACTTC.

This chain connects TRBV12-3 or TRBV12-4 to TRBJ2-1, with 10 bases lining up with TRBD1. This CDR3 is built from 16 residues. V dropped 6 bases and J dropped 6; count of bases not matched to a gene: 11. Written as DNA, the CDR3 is TGTGCCAGCAGGCCCGGGACAGGGGCTCTTCTCAATGAGCAGTTCTTC. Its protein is CASRPGTGALLNEQFF.